The rows below give T cell receptor beta chains drawn from one sample of a study of PD-L1 blockade in urothelial cancer. Assay: immunoSEQ multiplex PCR; the TCRdb copy retains only in-frame clones and omits some. The top ten hold approximately 0.88% of the sample, which has some 100,000 clones, about 90% seen once. The starting material was PBMCs, obtained around atezolizumab (anti-PD-L1) treatment. Receptors were obtained from a woman aged 80 or older with urothelial cancer. CDR3s include the opening cysteine and the closing phenylalanine or tryptophan. D genes are given only for firm matches. Expanded clones get a size class; other rows say once, few or many, or leave the size out.

j_gene: TRBJ2-7
d_gene: TRBD1
v_gene: TRBV5-1
abundance: -
CDR3aa: CASSLAGDRAHEQYF
CDR3nt: TGCGCCAGCAGCTTGGCCGGGGACAGGGCCCACGAGCAGTACTTC

j_gene: TRBJ1-4
d_gene: TRBD1
v_gene: TRBV9
abundance: -
CDR3aa: CASSVSGQGENEKLFF
CDR3nt: TGTGCCAGCAGCGTATCCGGACAGGGGGAAAATGAAAAACTGTTTTTT

j_gene: TRBJ1-2
d_gene: -
v_gene: TRBV6-1
abundance: -
CDR3aa: CASSEATVYGYTF
CDR3nt: TGTGCCAGCAGTGAAGCCACGGTCTATGGCTACACCTTC

j_gene: TRBJ2-3
d_gene: TRBD2
v_gene: TRBV7-8
abundance: -
CDR3aa: CASSLDLGLAGGPGYF
CDR3nt: TGTGCCAGCAGCTTGGACCTTGGGCTAGCGGGAGGGCCGGGATACTTT

j_gene: TRBJ2-7
d_gene: TRBD2
v_gene: TRBV7-8
abundance: -
CDR3aa: CASSLLGTRHEQYF
CDR3nt: TGTGCCAGCAGCTTATTGGGGACTAGACACGAGCAGTACTTC

j_gene: TRBJ1-3
d_gene: TRBD1
v_gene: TRBV7-3
abundance: -
CDR3aa: CASSLEQGGGNTIYF
CDR3nt: TGTGCCAGCAGCTTAGAACAGGGGGGTGGAAACACCATATATTTT

j_gene: TRBJ2-7
d_gene: -
v_gene: TRBV10-3
abundance: -
CDR3aa: CAIRDSHEQYF
CDR3nt: TGTGCCATCAGGGACTCCCACGAGCAGTACTTC

j_gene: TRBJ2-7
d_gene: -
v_gene: TRBV28
abundance: -
CDR3aa: CASSRRSYEQYF
CDR3nt: TGTGCCAGCAGTCGCAGATCCTACGAGCAGTACTTC

j_gene: TRBJ2-2
d_gene: -
v_gene: TRBV5-1
abundance: -
CDR3aa: CASSLSLSGNTGELFF
CDR3nt: TGCGCCAGCAGCTTGAGTCTTAGCGGGAACACCGGGGAGCTGTTTTTT

j_gene: TRBJ1-2
d_gene: -
v_gene: TRBV9
abundance: -
CDR3aa: CASSDQINYGYTF
CDR3nt: TGTGCCAGCAGCGATCAGATTAACTATGGCTACACCTTC

j_gene: TRBJ1-2
d_gene: TRBD1
v_gene: TRBV7-8
abundance: -
CDR3aa: CASSLEVTGWGYTF
CDR3nt: TGTGCCAGCAGCTTAGAGGTGACAGGGTGGGGCTACACCTTC

j_gene: TRBJ2-1
d_gene: -
v_gene: TRBV19
abundance: once
CDR3aa: CATRSSGAYNEQFF
CDR3nt: TGTGCCACTAGATCGAGCGGAGCCTACAATGAGCAGTTCTTC

j_gene: TRBJ1-2
d_gene: -
v_gene: TRBV7-3
abundance: -
CDR3aa: CASSLSRDTNYGYTF
CDR3nt: TGTGCCAGCAGCCTAAGCCGGGACACCAACTATGGCTACACCTTC

j_gene: TRBJ2-7
d_gene: -
v_gene: TRBV9
abundance: once
CDR3aa: CASSPGSEQYF
CDR3nt: TGTGCCAGCAGCCCCGGGTCAGAGCAGTACTTC

j_gene: TRBJ2-3
d_gene: TRBD2
v_gene: TRBV7-9
abundance: -
CDR3aa: CASSSGTSGNTDTQYF
CDR3nt: TGTGCCAGCAGCTCCGGGACTAGCGGGAACACAGATACGCAGTATTTT

j_gene: TRBJ2-7
d_gene: -
v_gene: TRBV7-3
abundance: -
CDR3aa: CASSEASGAPYEQYF
CDR3nt: TGTGCCAGCAGCGAAGCGTCTGGGGCCCCCTACGAGCAGTACTTC

j_gene: TRBJ2-2
d_gene: -
v_gene: TRBV30
abundance: -
CDR3aa: CAWAQGRGELFF
CDR3nt: TGTGCCTGGGCACAGGGGAGGGGGGAGCTGTTTTTT

j_gene: TRBJ2-7
d_gene: TRBD1
v_gene: TRBV5-8
abundance: -
CDR3aa: CASSAGQGEAYEQYF
CDR3nt: TGTGCCAGCAGCGCGGGACAGGGGGAAGCCTACGAGCAGTACTTC

j_gene: TRBJ2-5
d_gene: TRBD2
v_gene: TRBV7-9
abundance: -
CDR3aa: CASKVAGAAETQYF
CDR3nt: TGTGCCAGCAAAGTCGCGGGAGCTGCTGAGACCCAGTACTTC

j_gene: TRBJ1-1
d_gene: -
v_gene: TRBV10-3
abundance: -
CDR3aa: CAISESGQLNTEAFF
CDR3nt: TGTGCCATCAGTGAGTCAGGACAGTTGAACACTGAAGCTTTCTTT

j_gene: TRBJ2-7
d_gene: TRBD1
v_gene: TRBV19
abundance: -
CDR3aa: CASSGTPGGGYEQYF
CDR3nt: TGTGCCAGTAGCGGAACCCCAGGGGGCGGCTACGAGCAGTACTTC

j_gene: TRBJ2-2
d_gene: TRBD2
v_gene: TRBV30
abundance: -
CDR3aa: CAWKSSGNTGELFF
CDR3nt: TGTGCCTGGAAATCTAGCGGGAACACCGGGGAGCTGTTTTTT

j_gene: TRBJ2-1
d_gene: -
v_gene: TRBV6-6
abundance: -
CDR3aa: CASSVTAYNEQFF
CDR3nt: TGTGCCAGCAGTGTGACAGCTTACAATGAGCAGTTCTTC

j_gene: TRBJ1-2
d_gene: TRBD1
v_gene: TRBV28
abundance: -
CDR3aa: CASSLGGQGNGYTF
CDR3nt: TGTGCCAGCAGTTTAGGGGGACAGGGGAATGGCTACACCTTC

j_gene: TRBJ2-1
d_gene: TRBD1
v_gene: TRBV6-5
abundance: -
CDR3aa: CASRGTGGGEQFF
CDR3nt: TGTGCCAGCAGGGGGACAGGGGGAGGTGAGCAGTTCTTC

j_gene: TRBJ2-2
d_gene: TRBD1
v_gene: TRBV5-1
abundance: -
CDR3aa: CASSPVSGTVIFGELFF
CDR3nt: TGCGCCAGCAGCCCCGTCTCTGGGACAGTAATCTTCGGGGAGCTGTTTTTT

j_gene: TRBJ1-1
d_gene: -
v_gene: TRBV5-1
abundance: -
CDR3aa: CASSLREATEAFF
CDR3nt: TGCGCCAGCAGCTTGCGGGAAGCCACTGAAGCTTTCTTT

j_gene: TRBJ1-2
d_gene: TRBD1
v_gene: TRBV27
abundance: -
CDR3aa: CASRLTGGGYTF
CDR3nt: TGTGCCAGCAGGTTAACAGGGGGCGGCTACACCTTC

j_gene: TRBJ1-1
d_gene: TRBD1
v_gene: TRBV2
abundance: -
CDR3aa: CASSVTTGATEAFF
CDR3nt: TGTGCCAGCAGTGTAACGACAGGGGCGACTGAAGCTTTCTTT

j_gene: TRBJ2-2
d_gene: -
v_gene: TRBV19
abundance: medium-sized
CDR3aa: CASSIDLVGELFF
CDR3nt: TGTGCCAGTAGTATAGATCTCGTTGGGGAGCTGTTTTTT

j_gene: TRBJ1-1
d_gene: -
v_gene: TRBV5-6
abundance: -
CDR3aa: CASSYWGGANTEAFF
CDR3nt: TGTGCCAGCAGTTATTGGGGAGGGGCGAACACTGAAGCTTTCTTT

j_gene: TRBJ2-7
d_gene: -
v_gene: TRBV4-2
abundance: -
CDR3aa: CASTSVDRGLGEQYF
CDR3nt: TGTGCCAGCACCTCCGTCGATCGGGGGTTGGGGGAGCAGTACTTC

j_gene: TRBJ2-5
d_gene: TRBD1
v_gene: TRBV5-5
abundance: -
CDR3aa: CASSPGQGRETQYF
CDR3nt: TGTGCCAGCAGCCCAGGACAGGGGAGGGAGACCCAGTACTTC

j_gene: TRBJ1-3
d_gene: -
v_gene: TRBV18
abundance: -
CDR3aa: CASSPQGVLGNTIYF
CDR3nt: TGTGCCAGCTCACCACAGGGAGTCCTGGGGAACACCATATATTTT

j_gene: TRBJ2-7
d_gene: TRBD2
v_gene: TRBV6-1
abundance: -
CDR3aa: CASSDPRASGSYEQYF
CDR3nt: TGTGCCAGCAGTGATCCCCGCGCTAGCGGGAGCTACGAGCAGTACTTC

j_gene: TRBJ2-7
d_gene: TRBD1
v_gene: TRBV7-8
abundance: -
CDR3aa: CASSARDRGVHEQYF
CDR3nt: TGTGCCAGCAGCGCCCGGGACAGGGGGGTGCACGAGCAGTACTTC

j_gene: TRBJ1-5
d_gene: TRBD1
v_gene: TRBV18
abundance: once
CDR3aa: CASSPGTGGEIGQPQHF
CDR3nt: TGTGCCAGCTCACCAGGGACAGGGGGCGAGATTGGCCAGCCCCAGCATTTT